This T cell receptor beta chain was sequenced for a study of response to subunit inactivated influenza vaccine. Study-wide results and caveats: Authors proposed each seasonal influenza vaccination draws in few new T cells.

TCRdb redid the calling of the RT-PCR reads with MiXCR, one entry per CDR3 protein. Among roughly 630,000 distinct CDR3 sequences listed, 11% to 15% were seen once. Details on this clonotype: Its matching antigen is unknown.

Germline V gene lookup returns CDR1 SGHRS and CDR2 YFSETQ. Deletions cut 4 bases from V and 7 bases from J, with 14 bases between. The CDR3 runs to 14 residues. The TCR sequence derives from a man aged 50-59 years who received an inactivated influenza vaccine. Source: PBMCs from blood, taken around 15 days before vaccination. The rearrangement uses TRBV5-1 and TRBJ2-2; D may correspond to TRBD1 or TRBD2 (5 bases each). The CDR3 spells CASSLRDAFGELFF. The CDR3 coding sequence is TGCGCCAGCAGCCTCCGGGACGCCTTCGGGGAGCTGTTTTTT. Using reference TRBV5-1 and TRBJ2-2 for the parts outside the CDR3, the full variable domain is KAGVTQTPRYLIKTRGQQVTLSCSPISGHRSVSWYQQTPGQGLQFLFEYFSETQRNKGNFPGRFSGRQFSNSRSEMNVSTLELGDSALYLCASSLRDAFGELFFGEGSRLTVL.